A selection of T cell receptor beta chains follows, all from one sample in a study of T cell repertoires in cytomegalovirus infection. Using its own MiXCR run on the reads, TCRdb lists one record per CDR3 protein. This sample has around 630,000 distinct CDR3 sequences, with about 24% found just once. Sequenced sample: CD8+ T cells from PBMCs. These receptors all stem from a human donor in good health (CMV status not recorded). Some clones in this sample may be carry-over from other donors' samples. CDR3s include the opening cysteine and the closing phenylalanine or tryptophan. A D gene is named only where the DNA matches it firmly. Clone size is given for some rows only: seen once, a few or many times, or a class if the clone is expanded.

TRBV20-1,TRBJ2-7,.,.,CSARTISDSYEQYF,TGCAGTGCCAGGACCATTAGCGATAGCTACGAGCAGTACTTC
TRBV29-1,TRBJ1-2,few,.,CSVENRDYGYTF,TGCAGCGTTGAGAACAGGGACTATGGCTACACCTTC
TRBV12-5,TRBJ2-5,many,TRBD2,CASGVPGRGETQYF,TGTGCTAGTGGTGTCCCGGGGAGGGGAGAGACCCAGTACTTC
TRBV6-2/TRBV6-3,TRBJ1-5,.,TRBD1,CASSSRTGFYSNQPQHF,TGTGCCAGCAGTTCAAGGACAGGCTTCTATAGCAATCAGCCCCAGCATTTT
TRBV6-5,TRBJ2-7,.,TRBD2,CASSPTSGGANYEQYF,TGTGCCAGCAGCCCTACTAGCGGGGGGGCTAACTACGAGCAGTACTTC
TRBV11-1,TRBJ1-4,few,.,CASRRGESTNEKLFF,TGTGCCAGCAGAAGAGGGGAGTCGACTAATGAAAAACTGTTTTTT
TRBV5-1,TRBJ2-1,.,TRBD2,CASSTLLAGFDNEQFF,TGCGCCAGCAGTACTCTTCTAGCGGGGTTCGACAATGAGCAGTTCTTC
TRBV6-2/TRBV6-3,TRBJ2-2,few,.,CASSRLSGELFF,TGTGCCAGCAGTCGACTGTCCGGGGAGCTGTTTTTT
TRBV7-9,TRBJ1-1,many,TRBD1,CASSVRQGPMNTEAFF,TGTGCCAGCAGCGTTCGACAGGGTCCAATGAACACTGAAGCTTTCTTT
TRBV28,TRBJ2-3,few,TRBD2,CASSFPSGGVDTQYF,TGTGCCAGCAGTTTCCCGAGCGGGGGTGTAGATACGCAGTATTTT
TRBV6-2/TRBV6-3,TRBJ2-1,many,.,CASSLPDNEQFF,TGTGCCAGCAGTTTGCCCGACAATGAGCAGTTCTTC
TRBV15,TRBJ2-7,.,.,CATSSPSRNSYEQYF,TGTGCCACCAGCAGCCCCTCGAGGAACTCCTACGAGCAGTACTTC
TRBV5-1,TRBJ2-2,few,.,CASHLAGELFF,TGCGCCAGCCACCTGGCCGGGGAGCTGTTTTTT
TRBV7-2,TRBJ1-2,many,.,CASRPSGPPGYTF,TGTGCCAGCAGACCGTCGGGGCCTCCTGGCTACACCTTC
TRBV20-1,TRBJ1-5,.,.,CSARIGDSDSNQPQHF,TGCAGTGCTAGGATAGGGGACTCTGATAGCAATCAGCCCCAGCATTTT
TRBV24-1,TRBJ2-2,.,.,CATSDLRTGELFF,TGTGCCACCAGTGATTTGAGAACCGGGGAGCTGTTTTTT
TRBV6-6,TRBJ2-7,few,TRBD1,CASSSQGLEQYF,TGTGCCAGCAGTTCACAGGGGCTCGAGCAGTACTTC
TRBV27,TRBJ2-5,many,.,CASSSIPGAVVETQYF,TGTGCCAGCAGTTCCATTCCTGGGGCGGTCGTGGAGACCCAGTACTTC
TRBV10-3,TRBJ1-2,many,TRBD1,CAIRSPDRGYGYTF,TGTGCCATCAGGTCGCCGGACAGGGGCTATGGCTACACCTTC
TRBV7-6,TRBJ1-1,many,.,CASSYNLNTEAFF,TGTGCCAGCAGTTACAATCTGAACACTGAAGCTTTCTTT
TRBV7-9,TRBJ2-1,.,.,CASSPLTDNEQFF,TGTGCCAGCAGCCCTTTGACAGACAATGAGCAGTTCTTC
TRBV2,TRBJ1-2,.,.,CASSEEGLDYGYTF,TGTGCCAGCAGTGAAGAAGGGCTTGACTATGGCTACACCTTC
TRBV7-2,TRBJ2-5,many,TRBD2,CASSARGGEETQYF,TGTGCCAGCAGCGCCCGCGGGGGGGAAGAGACCCAGTACTTC
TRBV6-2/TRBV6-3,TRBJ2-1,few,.,CASSFWVGGGNEQFF,TGTGCCAGCAGTTTCTGGGTCGGAGGGGGAAATGAGCAGTTCTTC
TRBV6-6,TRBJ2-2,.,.,CASTPTKAGDVFF,TGTGCCAGCACTCCTACGAAGGCAGGGGATGTGTTTTTT
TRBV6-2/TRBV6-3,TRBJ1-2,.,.,CASSVATQRYTF,TGTGCCAGCAGTGTTGCAACACAACGCTACACCTTC
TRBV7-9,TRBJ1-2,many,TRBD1,CASSRPGTVVGGYTF,TGTGCCAGCAGCCGCCCGGGGACAGTGGTGGGTGGCTACACCTTC
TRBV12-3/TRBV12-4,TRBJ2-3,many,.,CASSYGQSLTDTQYF,TGTGCCAGCAGTTACGGACAGTCCCTCACAGATACGCAGTATTTT
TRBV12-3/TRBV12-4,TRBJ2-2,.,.,CASSFAGSGELFF,TGTGCCAGCAGTTTTGCAGGGTCCGGGGAGCTGTTTTTT
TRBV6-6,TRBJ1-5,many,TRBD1,CASSRTDRVQPQHF,TGTGCCAGCAGTCGAACAGACAGGGTCCAGCCCCAGCATTTT
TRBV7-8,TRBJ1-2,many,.,CASSSAQGLGYTF,TGTGCCAGCAGCTCAGCACAGGGCCTGGGCTACACCTTC
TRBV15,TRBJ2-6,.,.,CATSSTSGSGANVLTF,TGTGCCACCAGCTCGACATCGGGCTCTGGGGCCAACGTCCTGACTTTC
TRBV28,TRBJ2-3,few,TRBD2,CASSPYGGADTQYF,TGTGCCAGCAGCCCCTATGGGGGGGCAGATACGCAGTATTTT
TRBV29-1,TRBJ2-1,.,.,CSVGRYNSRGNEQFF,TGCAGCGTTGGAAGATATAACAGCCGAGGGAATGAGCAGTTCTTC
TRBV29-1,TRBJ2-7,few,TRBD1,CSVDDRGYEQYF,TGCAGCGTGGATGACAGGGGCTACGAGCAGTACTTC
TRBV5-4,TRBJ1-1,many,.,CASSVVGGDEAFF,TGTGCCAGCAGCGTGGTGGGGGGTGATGAAGCTTTCTTT
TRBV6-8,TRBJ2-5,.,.,CASSYSNGGSGETQYF,TGTGCCAGCAGTTACTCGAACGGGGGAAGTGGAGAGACCCAGTACTTC
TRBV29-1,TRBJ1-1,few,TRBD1,CSVVGQGVSEAFF,TGCAGCGTTGTCGGACAGGGGGTGTCTGAAGCTTTCTTT
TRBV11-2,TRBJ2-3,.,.,CASPPGGPGPDTQYF,TGTGCCAGCCCTCCCGGGGGACCCGGTCCAGATACGCAGTATTTT
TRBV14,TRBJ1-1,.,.,CASSPNRWLGRTEAFF,TGTGCCAGCAGCCCGAACAGGTGGTTGGGGAGAACTGAAGCTTTCTTT
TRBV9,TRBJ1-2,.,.,CASTTGQTTTNYGYTF,TGTGCCAGCACCACCGGACAGACCACAACTAACTATGGCTACACCTTC
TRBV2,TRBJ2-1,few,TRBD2,CASPTSGGPYNEQFF,TGTGCCAGCCCGACTAGCGGGGGGCCCTACAATGAGCAGTTCTTC
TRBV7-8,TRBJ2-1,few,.,CASSLGGPLSSYNEQFF,TGTGCCAGCAGCTTAGGGGGACCCCTGAGCTCCTACAATGAGCAGTTCTTC
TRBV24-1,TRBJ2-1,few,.,CATSDLLSNEQFF,TGTGCCACCAGTGATTTGTTGTCCAATGAGCAGTTCTTC
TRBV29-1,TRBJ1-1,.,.,CSVEQQGNTEAFF,TGCAGCGTTGAACAACAGGGGAACACTGAAGCTTTCTTT
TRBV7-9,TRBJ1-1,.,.,CASSFIHFSSGTEAFF,TGTGCCAGCAGCTTCATTCACTTCTCGTCGGGGACTGAAGCTTTCTTT
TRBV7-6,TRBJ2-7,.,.,CASSLEGRQYEQYF,TGTGCCAGCAGCTTAGAAGGTAGACAGTACGAGCAGTACTTC
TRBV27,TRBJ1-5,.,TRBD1,CASSLGQVGQPQHF,TGTGCCAGCAGTTTGGGACAGGTCGGTCAGCCCCAGCATTTT
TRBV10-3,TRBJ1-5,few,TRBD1,CAISEGGTAYQPQHF,TGTGCCATCAGTGAGGGAGGGACAGCGTATCAGCCCCAGCATTTT
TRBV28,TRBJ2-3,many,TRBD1,CASSRDRGTDTQYF,TGTGCCAGCAGCCGGGACAGGGGGACAGATACGCAGTATTTT
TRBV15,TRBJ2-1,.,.,CATSRGGTNYNEQFF,TGTGCCACCAGCAGAGGCGGGACAAACTACAATGAGCAGTTCTTC
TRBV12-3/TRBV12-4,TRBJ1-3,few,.,CASSLIGTGNTIYF,TGTGCCAGCAGTTTAATCGGGACGGGAAACACCATATATTTT
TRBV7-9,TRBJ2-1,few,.,CASSLSTGNEQFF,TGTGCCAGCAGCTTATCGACGGGGAATGAGCAGTTCTTC